This T cell receptor beta chain appears in the sequencing data of a study of T cells in Graves' hyperthyroidism and ophthalmopathy. The study, taken as a whole, reports: Ophthalmopathy onset followed model prediction by a median roughly 6 months.

Amplification yielded TCR beta CDR3 regions, with RNA transcripts as the source. Researchers ran a first-round RT-PCR on the TCR CDR3 using the HTBI primer set. TCRdb used MiXCR to reprocess the multiplex PCR reads, holding one entry per CDR3 protein. Here the sample spans around 660,000 distinct CDR3 sequences, 45% being singletons. Trimming took 7 bases from V and 1 from J, leaving 10 bases between them. The CDR3 length is 13 residues. Germline V CDR1 and CDR2: SGHAT, FQDESV (reference sequence). Turning to this clonotype: What it recognizes is unknown.

Sequencing was carried out using peripheral blood or thyroid tissue (not recorded which). This sequence was found in an adult man with Graves' disease, either hyperthyroidism or ophthalmopathy (not recorded which). This rearrangement joins TRBV11-1 to TRBJ1-1, with D hard to call. The CDR3 DNA is TGTGCCAGCAATGAGGGCCCGAACACTGAAGCTTTCTTT. Protein sequence: CASNEGPNTEAFF.